What follows are 4 T cell receptor beta chains derived from one specimen sequenced in a study of blood T cell repertoires in COVID-19. Profiling relied on immunoSEQ multiplex PCR, and the TCRdb table lists in-frame clones only, not all of them. The table records approximately 230,000 clones, about 86% of them present only once. Sample: peripheral blood. The source is a man older than 75 with acute or convalescent COVID-19.

This chain uses TRBV3-1 (or the pseudogene TRBV3-2) with TRBJ2-1; no firm D call. Germline V gene lookup returns CDR1 LGHDT and CDR2 YNNKEL (reference sequence). CDR3 length: 14 amino acids. V dropped 0 bases and J dropped 8 bases, with 11 bases sitting between them. The CDR3 coding sequence is TGTGCCAGCAGCCAAGATCTAGTCCTAGATGAGCAGTTCTTC. Translation gives CASSQDLVLDEQFF.

This clone has a handful of counts. The chain is built from TRBV14 and TRBJ1-2; D is ambiguous. Germline-derived CDR1 and CDR2 are SGHDN and FVKESK. Trimming left V 1 base short and J 4 bases short, with 16 bases between. The CDR3 runs 16 residues. Here the CDR3 DNA reads TGTGCCAGCAGCCAAGCGGCCAGGCCAGCTCGCTATGGCTACACCTTC. The encoded protein is CASSQAARPARYGYTF.

The chain recombines TRBV28 with TRBJ2-2; 9 bases are a match to TRBD2. The germline V gene has CDR1 MDHEN and CDR2 SYDVKM. This CDR3 has 17 residues. The V gene end was trimmed by 6 bases and the J gene end by 5 bases; junction bases not matched to a gene: 13. CDR3 sequence reads: CASRFAIGGRGTGELFF. The CDR3 DNA follows: TGTGCCAGCAGATTCGCTATTGGCGGGAGGGGAACCGGGGAGCTGTTTTTT.

V usage is TRBV27 and J usage is TRBJ1-2; D might be TRBD1 (6 bases). Germline V gene sequence: CDR1 MNHEY, CDR2 SMNVEV (reference sequence). The CDR3 runs 13 residues. V was clipped by 7 bases and J by 6 bases, with 15 bases between them. The DNA of the CDR3 is TGTGCCAGCAAATCTAACAGGGCGGATGGCTACACCTTC. It codes for CASKSNRADGYTF.